This TCR beta chain was captured in a study of blood T cell repertoires in COVID-19 (dated by TCRdb to 2019 to 2021). Regarding the research as a whole: Samples covering the acute and convalescent phases of COVID-19 were provided by collaborators in the United States, Italy and Spain. A de-identified subject ID, COVID-19 status, age in years and sex were almost always included in the sample metadata. A freely available public database, intended as a resource for researchers studying the immune response to SARS-CoV-2, is where the repertoires were released. HLA class I and class II types, where available, came from metadata supplied by the sample provider rather than from assay-based typing. The samples were drawn from the first 160 participants of the ongoing ImmuneRACE study and from 950 to 1,500 subjects provided by 6 global collaborators. The dataset comprised deeply sampled blood TCRbeta repertoires from subjects exposed to, actively infected with, or recovered from COVID-19. The material from the prospective study consisted of cDNA or gDNA derived from T cells, B-cell-depleted T cells, or PBMCs.

Study-wide findings and limitations: How much clinical and demographic metadata was included differed by source and by participant, and the metadata was provided uncurated.

The immunoSEQ Assay, a bias-controlled multiplex PCR, was used to amplify TCRbeta CDR3 regions from genomic DNA. As for how the authors treated the data: The number of nucleated cells in each sample was estimated from the amplification of reference gene primers within the assay. To quantify the absolute abundance of each unique TCRbeta CDR3 rearrangement, sequence reads were collapsed and filtered. For each sample, productive Simpson clonality was calculated by taking the square root of Simpson's diversity index across productive rearrangements. TCRdb re-hosts the immuneACCESS table, in-frame sequences only. Its copies lack some clones; in the studies checked, an unresolved V gene accounts for under half of them, and the cause for the rest is not known. V and J calls plus clone size are reproduced from that table; the DNA served to infer D and trimming. The sample profile shows approximately 260,000 clones; about 89% of them were found once. The top ten clones comprise less than 2.5% of the sample.

Note on this clone: Its target antigen remains unknown. Within one base of it there is no much larger clone, and no base qualities were kept.

Participants in the prospective study were enrolled through a virtual design, were aged about 18 to 100 years, and lived in 20 to 30 United States geographic areas. Cohort assignment in the prospective study relied on participant-reported clinical history from a screening survey and a study questionnaire. For ImmuneRACE Cohort 3, a participant was defined as recovered based on two consecutive negative NP/OP PCR tests, clearance by a healthcare professional, or resolution of symptoms. In the prospective study, whole blood, serum and a nasopharyngeal or oropharyngeal swab were collected from each participant by mobile phlebotomists. Over a roughly 2-month period, participants in the prospective study had the option of providing additional blood draws and questionnaires. Blood samples from the prospective study were shipped frozen or at room temperature prior to DNA extraction. The CDR1 and CDR2 encoded by the germline V gene are SGDLS and YYNGEE. Including cysteine and phenylalanine, the CDR3 has 11 amino acids. Only the CDR3 portion is preserved as DNA: 33 bases, with reading frame beginning at the first base. V is reduced by 3 bases and J by 5 bases, leaving a spacing of 4 bases between them.

This sequence originates from a woman aged 18-29 years who had recovered from COVID-19. Sequencing was done on a sample of PBMCs or T cells enriched from blood (not recorded which). In this chain, TRBV9 is recombined with TRBJ2-3; a confident D gene designation cannot be given. The CDR3 in this case is CASSARDTQYF. Read as DNA, the sequence is TGTGCCAGCAGCGCTCGAGATACGCAGTATTTT. Full variable domain (CDR3 extended with the reference TRBV9 and TRBJ2-3 proteins): DSGVTQTPKHLITATGQRVTLRCSPRSGDLSVYWYQQSLDQGLQFLIQYYNGEERAKGNILERFSAQQFPDLHSELNLSSLELGDSALYFCASSARDTQYFGPGTRLTVL.